These 21 T cell receptor beta chains share one sample of origin, sequenced in a study of blood T cell repertoires in COVID-19. Assay: immunoSEQ multiplex PCR; the TCRdb copy retains only in-frame clones and omits some. The sample shows tens of thousands of clones, 70% to 90% of them seen only once. The sample taken for sequencing was peripheral blood. These receptors all stem from an older woman with active or convalescent COVID-19.

The CDR3 DNA follows: TGTGCCAGCAGTCCCGGAGGGGAAAGCTACACCTTC. As protein: CASSPGGESYTF. The J gene is TRBJ1-2, the V gene TRBV27; perhaps TRBD1 as D (5 bases). The CDR3 spans 12 residues. V gave up 5 bases and J gave up 9 bases, with 13 bases separating them. Germline lookup yields CDR1 MNHEY and CDR2 SMNVEV (reference sequence).

This clone was picked up one time. V and J are TRBV6-5 and TRBJ2-7, with TRBD2 identical over 8 bases. The CDR3 has 13 amino acids. Trimming took 10 bases from V and 6 from J; bases not matched to a gene: 11. Looked up from germline, CDR1 is MNHEY and CDR2 is SVGAGI. CDR3 sequence (DNA): TGTGCCATATCGGGGGCGGGAGGTACCGAGCAGTACTTC. This encodes CAISGAGGTEQYF.

CDR3 region: CASSRLETYNEQFF. CDR3 sequence (DNA): TGCGCCAGCAGCAGGCTAGAAACCTACAATGAGCAGTTCTTC. V usage is TRBV5-1 and J usage is TRBJ2-1; D remains unclear. The V end was cut by 4 bases, the J end by 2 bases, with 10 bases between. Germline assignment: CDR1 SGHRS and CDR2 YFSETQ. There are 14 residues in the CDR3.

This chain links TRBV14 with TRBJ1-5; maybe TRBD1 (6 bases). The V end lost 2 bases, the J end lost 7 bases, and 9 bases lay between the germline ends. Per the germline V gene, CDR1 is SGHDN and CDR2 is FVKESK. The CDR3 is 13 amino acids. The CDR3 sequence is CASSQYRDQPQHF. CDR3 DNA sequence: TGTGCCAGCAGCCAATACAGGGACCAGCCCCAGCATTTT.

This sequence joins TRBV5-1 and TRBJ2-7; D is possibly TRBD2 (5 bases). Germline loops: CDR1 SGHRS, CDR2 YFSETQ. This CDR3 is 14 amino acids long. Trimming removed 2 bases from V and 2 bases from J, with 11 bases in between. The CDR3 loop reads CASSLREGTYEQYF. The DNA of the CDR3 is TGCGCCAGCAGCTTACGGGAAGGGACCTACGAGCAGTACTTC.

The chain links TRBV3-1 (or the pseudogene TRBV3-2) to TRBJ1-1; D is uncertain. The length of the CDR3 is 14 residues. Germline CDR1 is LGHDT and CDR2 is YNNKEL (reference sequence). V was trimmed by 3 bases and J by 1 base, leaving 9 bases between them. Here the CDR3 DNA reads TGTGCCAGCAGCCATCTGCGGGGGAACACTGAAGCTTTCTTT. It translates to CASSHLRGNTEAFF.

This clone was recorded once. This rearrangement joins TRBV28 to TRBJ1-5, with TRBD1 matching 7 bases. Germline V CDR1 and CDR2: MDHEN, SYDVKM. This CDR3 region has 16 residues. J lost 4 bases, V lost 6 bases, and 12 bases had no gene match. The CDR3 loop reads CASRYRQGSINQPQHF. The CDR3 coding sequence is TGTGCCAGCAGATACAGACAGGGCTCAATTAATCAGCCCCAGCATTTT.

The count of this clone is one. The chain couples TRBV27 to TRBJ1-2; D gene ambiguous. Germline CDR1 is MNHEY and CDR2 is SMNVEV (reference sequence). Trimming cost V 5 bases and J 6 bases, with 10 bases left between them. The CDR3 covers 12 residues. In DNA, the CDR3 is TGTGCCAGCAGTCCCGGTTCAAATGGCTACACCTTC. Its translation is CASSPGSNGYTF.

This chain links TRBV7-2 with TRBJ2-3; a possible D gene is TRBD1 (5 bases). Germline V lookup: CDR1 SGHTA, CDR2 FQGNSA. The ends were cut back, 1 base at V and 6 bases at J, with 11 bases in the middle. The CDR3 covers 14 residues. The CDR3 nucleotides are TGTGCCAGCAGCTTAGTTCCAGGGATGGATACGCAGTATTTT. Protein: CASSLVPGMDTQYF.

V and J are TRBV7-6 and TRBJ2-7; D may be TRBD2 (6 bases). CDR1 SGHVS and CDR2 FNYEAQ come from the germline V gene. This CDR3 is built from 15 residues. Trimming removed 3 bases from V and 2 bases from J, with 14 bases in between. CDR3 DNA: TGTGCCAGCAGCTTGCGGGACCTCTCAACCTACGAGCAGTACTTC. Translating gives CASSLRDLSTYEQYF.

This chain uses TRBV10-2 with TRBJ2-7; 11 nucleotides agree with TRBD2. Germline CDR1 and CDR2: WSHSY and SAAADI. J gave up 6 bases and V 6 bases, and 7 bases lay outside the gene matches. CDR3 length equals 14 residues. Here the CDR3 reads CASRLAGGPGEQYF. CDR3 in DNA: TGCGCCAGCAGATTAGCGGGGGGGCCTGGCGAGCAGTACTTC.

The V call is TRBV29-1, the J call TRBJ2-1; 12 nucleotides line up with TRBD2. The length of the CDR3 is 15 residues. J gave up 5 bases and V 5 bases, and 7 bases lay outside the gene matches. CDR1 SQVTM and CDR2 ANQGSEA come from the germline V gene. The CDR3 sequence: CSVTGLAGPDNEQFF. The CDR3 DNA reads TGCAGCGTTACCGGACTAGCGGGACCAGACAATGAGCAGTTCTTC.

This chain connects TRBV4-3 to TRBJ2-5; a possible D gene is TRBD2 (6 bases). The germline CDR1 and CDR2 sequences are LGHNA and YSLEER. The CDR3 is 15 amino acids. The germline V and J ends were trimmed by 3 bases and 0 bases, with 11 bases remaining between them. For the CDR3, the DNA is TGCGCCAGCAGCCAGGGGGGTGGTTACCAAGAGACCCAGTACTTC. Encoded protein: CASSQGGGYQETQYF.

Written as DNA, the CDR3 is TGTGCCAGCATCCCGGACGAGGGATCGGGGACCCAGTACTTC. Protein product: CASIPDEGSGTQYF. The chain is built from TRBV6-6 and TRBJ2-5, with D perhaps matching TRBD2 (5 bases). The V gene lost 7 bases and the J gene lost 7 bases, with 19 bases spanning the gap. The germline V gene encodes CDR1 MNHNY and CDR2 SVGAGI (reference sequence). This CDR3 is built from 14 residues.

The V gene is TRBV6-2 or TRBV6-3, the J gene TRBJ2-1; D ambiguous. Trimming stripped 2 bases from V and 5 bases from J, with 7 bases between. The CDR3 totals 13 residues. Germline V gene lookup returns CDR1 MNHEY and CDR2 SVGEGT. CDR3 sequence: CASSYEVDNEQFF. Here the CDR3 DNA reads TGTGCCAGCAGTTACGAGGTGGACAATGAGCAGTTCTTC.

The gene calls are TRBV12-3 or TRBV12-4 and TRBJ1-1, with 10 bases matching TRBD1. Trimming at V came to 8 bases and at J to 5 bases, leaving 5 bases not matched to a gene. The CDR3 runs 13 residues. The CDR3 spells CASGDRGGTEAFF. Written as DNA, the CDR3 is TGTGCCAGCGGGGACAGGGGTGGAACTGAAGCTTTCTTT.

The chain couples TRBV3-1 (or the pseudogene TRBV3-2) to TRBJ2-1, with 12 bases that match TRBD2. The CDR3 consists of 15 residues. CDR1 and CDR2 (germline): LGHDT, YNNKEL (reference sequence). V shed 4 bases, J shed 8 bases, and the junction held 6 bases outside the gene matches. In DNA form, the CDR3 reads TGTGCCAGCAGCCCCCTAGCGGGGGGGCCGGATGAGCAGTTCTTC. It is translated as CASSPLAGGPDEQFF.

In its sample, this clone was seen a few times. The chain has TRBV4-1 and TRBJ2-2; D not resolved. Germline CDR1 MGHRA, CDR2 YSYEKL. The CDR3 runs 15 residues. V was trimmed by 1 base and J by 5 bases, leaving 11 bases between them. The CDR3 region has the DNA TGCGCCAGCAGCCAAGCCACCAGACTTACCGGGGAGCTGTTTTTT. Translating it yields CASSQATRLTGELFF.

The V gene is TRBV14, the J gene TRBJ1-6, with D unresolved. V was trimmed by 0 bases and J by 5 bases, leaving 14 bases between them. Looked up from germline, CDR1 is SGHDN and CDR2 is FVKESK. The CDR3 runs to 17 residues. This CDR3 is CASSQDYQRGNNSPLHF. Here the CDR3 DNA reads TGTGCCAGCAGCCAAGATTATCAGCGTGGAAATAATTCACCCCTCCACTTT.

There are a few counts of this clone. The chain uses TRBV11-2 and TRBJ2-7, with TRBD1 matching over 9 bases. The CDR3 is 14 amino acids. Trimming removed 1 base from V and 5 bases from J; junction bases left unmatched: 3. Germline V gives CDR1 SGHAT, CDR2 FQNNGV. The CDR3 region is CASSLVHRGHEQYF. The CDR3 region has the DNA TGTGCCAGCAGCTTAGTGCACAGGGGGCACGAGCAGTACTTC.

The table lists this clone with a count of one. V is TRBV5-1 and J is TRBJ2-7; 8 nucleotides match TRBD2. The CDR3 is made up of 15 amino acids. Germline V lookup: CDR1 SGHRS, CDR2 YFSETQ. Losses at the gene ends were 0 bases for V and 2 bases for J; bases not matched to a gene: 4. The CDR3 region has the DNA TGCGCCAGCAGCTTGGTAGCGGGGATAACCTACGAGCAGTACTTC. Its translation: CASSLVAGITYEQYF.